The entry that follows covers one T cell receptor (beta chain) sequence. The length of the CDR3 is 11 residues. Per germline, CDR1 LGHDT and CDR2 YNNKEL (reference sequence). Deletions cut 0 bases from V and 7 bases from J, with 3 bases between. These data originate in a study of blood T cell repertoires in COVID-19. Clones were sequenced by immunoSEQ multiplex PCR, and TCRdb holds only the in-frame ones, with some missing. The data hold over 200,000 clones, with approximately 85% observed a single time. The sequenced sample consisted of PBMCs or T cells enriched from blood (not recorded which). The clonotype was recovered from a woman aged 45 to 65 who had recovered from COVID-19. The chain is built from TRBV3-1 (or the pseudogene TRBV3-2) and TRBJ1-2; unclear D gene. The CDR3 DNA is TGTGCCAGCAGCCAAGATCGTGGCTACACCTTC. Protein: CASSQDRGYTF.